Each of the 16 T cell receptor beta chains below was sequenced from the same sample in a study of cytomegalovirus exposure and HLA in healthy donors. Primers for the PCR totalled 60 Vbeta and 13 Jbeta. The assay was immunoSEQ multiplex PCR, and TCRdb's table has in-frame clones only and misses some. Of about 100,000 clones detected, roughly 78% appear once; the ten largest clones hold about 0.69%. What was sequenced was PBMCs. The receptors shown here come from a woman in her sixties or seventies in good health and CMV-seronegative.

The chain is built from TRBV30 and TRBJ2-3; 7 nucleotides match TRBD2. The CDR3 length is 14 residues. V was pared by 3 bases and J by 0 bases, with 3 bases of the junction left unmatched. CDR1 is GTSNPN and CDR2 is SVGIG in the germline V gene (reference sequence). CDR3 nucleotides: TGTGCCTGGAGCGCTAGCGGAAGCACAGATACGCAGTATTTT. Translating gives CAWSASGSTDTQYF.

The V and J genes are TRBV14 and TRBJ1-2, with D perhaps matching TRBD1 (6 bases). Trimming took 0 bases from V and 6 from J, leaving 11 bases between them. The CDR3 contains 14 residues. Germline assignment: CDR1 SGHDN and CDR2 FVKESK. The CDR3 DNA reads as TGTGCCAGCAGCCAAGAAGTACAGGGAGATGGCTACACCTTC. Translated, it gives CASSQEVQGDGYTF.

This clone was detected a few times. This chain connects TRBV6-1 to TRBJ2-5, with 7 positions matching TRBD1. Looked up from germline, CDR1 is MNHNS and CDR2 is SASEGT. The V and J ends lost 5 bases and 3 bases, in that order; junction bases with no gene match: 3. The CDR3 length is 13 residues. The CDR3 sequence: CASSPGQEETQYF. CDR3 coding DNA: TGTGCCAGCAGTCCTGGACAGGAAGAGACCCAGTACTTC.

The chain carries TRBV5-1 and TRBJ1-2; D remains ambiguous. This CDR3 has 15 amino acids. Germline V gene lookup returns CDR1 SGHRS and CDR2 YFSETQ. With 0 bases removed from V and 2 bases from J, the gap between germline ends came to 11 bases. The CDR3 protein is CASSLDGELNYGYTF. The CDR3 DNA sequence: TGCGCCAGCAGCTTGGATGGGGAGTTAAACTATGGCTACACCTTC.

V is TRBV5-1 and J is TRBJ1-5, with 9 bases lining up with TRBD1. The V gene's germline CDR1 is SGHRS and CDR2 YFSETQ. V lost 4 bases and J lost 4; bases outside the gene matches: 3. The CDR3 covers 14 residues. This CDR3 is CASSMTGGNQPQHF. The CDR3, as DNA: TGCGCCAGCAGCATGACAGGGGGTAATCAGCCCCAGCATTTT. The full variable domain, its missing parts supplied by reference TRBV5-1 and TRBJ1-5, is KAGVTQTPRYLIKTRGQQVTLSCSPISGHRSVSWYQQTPGQGLQFLFEYFSETQRNKGNFPGRFSGRQFSNSRSEMNVSTLELGDSALYLCASSMTGGNQPQHFGDGTRLSIL.

The chain links TRBV4-3 to TRBJ2-2; possibly TRBD2 for D (6 bases). CDR1 is LGHNA and CDR2 is YSLEER in the germline V gene. The CDR3 is 18 amino acids. V gave up 0 bases and J gave up 0 bases, with 14 bases separating them. The CDR3 coding sequence is TGCGCCAGCAGCCAAGATAATTTTGGAGGGGCGAACACCGGGGAGCTGTTTTTT. Amino acid sequence: CASSQDNFGGANTGELFF.

This chain joins TRBV7-2 and TRBJ2-5; TRBD2 matches at 7 bases. The J call is uncertain, as TRBJ2-7 better fits the DNA end. CDR1 is SGHTA, CDR2 FQGNSA, per germline. The length of the CDR3 is 15 residues. CDR3 sequence reads: CASSFYGGSTYEQYF. Here the CDR3 DNA reads TGTGCCAGCAGCTTTTACGGGGGGAGCACCTACGAGCAGTACTTC.

In this sample, this clone turned up a few times. This specimen includes other DNA sequences encoding the same CDR3. The chain joins TRBV6-5 to TRBJ1-2; 7 bases line up with TRBD1. Germline V gene sequence: CDR1 MNHEY, CDR2 SVGAGI. This CDR3 has 13 residues. V was clipped by 5 bases and J by 1 base; unmatched bases: 1. CDR3 DNA: TGTGCCAGCAGTCGACAGGGTAACTATGGCTACACCTTC. This gives the protein CASSRQGNYGYTF.

V usage is TRBV7-9 and J usage is TRBJ2-7; 7 bases fit TRBD1. CDR1 is SEHNR, CDR2 FQNEAQ, per germline (reference sequence). V gave up 0 bases and J gave up 0 bases; unmatched junction bases: 5. The length of the CDR3 is 16 residues. The CDR3 DNA follows: TGTGCCAGCAGCTTAGCTACAGGACAGGCCTCCTACGAGCAGTACTTC. It translates to CASSLATGQASYEQYF.

In its sample, this clone was seen once. The CDR3 loop reads CASSRAEGQGAVGYTF. CDR3 sequence (DNA): TGTGCCAGCAGTCGAGCCGAGGGACAGGGGGCAGTTGGCTACACCTTC. V usage is TRBV2 and J usage is TRBJ1-2; 12 bases match TRBD1. V trimming: 5 bases; J trimming: 7 bases; junction bases outside the gene matches: 11. The CDR3 covers 16 residues. From germline, CDR1 is SNHLY and CDR2 FYNNEI.

The chain recombines TRBV25-1 with TRBJ2-7; 7 nucleotides align to TRBD1. Germline assignment: CDR1 MGHDK and CDR2 SYGVNS. The J segment lost 6 bases and the V segment lost 1 base, leaving 12 bases of the junction unmatched. CDR3 length equals 16 residues. CDR3 coding DNA: TGTGCCAGCAGTGAATTTAGCCGTGACAGGGTAAGCGAGCAGTACTTC. Protein sequence: CASSEFSRDRVSEQYF.

The V call is TRBV7-2, the J call TRBJ2-3; the match to TRBD2 covers 14 bases. The V and J ends lost 3 bases and 6 bases, in that order; junction bases with no gene match: 5. The CDR3 is made up of 16 amino acids. Looked up from germline, CDR1 is SGHTA and CDR2 is FQGNSA. The DNA for the CDR3 is TGTGCCAGCAGCTTGATGGGACTAGCGGGAGCCGATACGCAGTATTTT. Translated, it gives CASSLMGLAGADTQYF.

The rearrangement links TRBV19 to TRBJ1-5; no reliable D call. The CDR3 contains 13 residues. Germline V CDR1 and CDR2: LNHDA, SQIVND (reference sequence). Trimming took off 6 bases at V and 9 bases at J, with 15 bases between the two ends. In DNA form, the CDR3 reads TGTGCCAGTAGCCGGGGTGGAGCGTTGCCCCAGCATTTT. It encodes CASSRGGALPQHF.

In DNA, the CDR3 is TGTGCCACCCAGACAGTGAAGAACACCGGGGAGCTGTTTTTT. This encodes CATQTVKNTGELFF. The gene calls are TRBV10-3 and TRBJ2-2; D may be TRBD1 (5 bases). This CDR3 contains 14 residues. Germline V gene data show CDR1 as ENHRY and CDR2 as SYGVKD. V lost 10 bases and J lost 1, with 13 bases in between.

The chain joins TRBV10-1 to TRBJ2-5; the match to TRBD1 covers 11 bases. V was pared by 4 bases and J by 3 bases, with 4 bases of the junction left unmatched. Germline lookup yields CDR1 WNHNN and CDR2 SYGVQD (reference sequence). The CDR3 is made up of 15 amino acids. CDR3 in DNA: TGCGCCAGCAGTGCGGGGACAGGGGGTGAAGAGACCCAGTACTTC. Its translation: CASSAGTGGEETQYF.

The chain carries TRBV6-6 and TRBJ1-1; TRBD1 might be the D (5 bases). The CDR3 covers 13 residues. The germline V and J ends were trimmed by 3 bases and 4 bases, with 9 bases remaining between them. Per the germline V gene, CDR1 is MNHNY and CDR2 is SVGAGI (reference sequence). CDR3 region: CASSYSTVTEAFF. The CDR3 bases are TGTGCCAGCAGTTATTCGACAGTCACTGAAGCTTTCTTT.